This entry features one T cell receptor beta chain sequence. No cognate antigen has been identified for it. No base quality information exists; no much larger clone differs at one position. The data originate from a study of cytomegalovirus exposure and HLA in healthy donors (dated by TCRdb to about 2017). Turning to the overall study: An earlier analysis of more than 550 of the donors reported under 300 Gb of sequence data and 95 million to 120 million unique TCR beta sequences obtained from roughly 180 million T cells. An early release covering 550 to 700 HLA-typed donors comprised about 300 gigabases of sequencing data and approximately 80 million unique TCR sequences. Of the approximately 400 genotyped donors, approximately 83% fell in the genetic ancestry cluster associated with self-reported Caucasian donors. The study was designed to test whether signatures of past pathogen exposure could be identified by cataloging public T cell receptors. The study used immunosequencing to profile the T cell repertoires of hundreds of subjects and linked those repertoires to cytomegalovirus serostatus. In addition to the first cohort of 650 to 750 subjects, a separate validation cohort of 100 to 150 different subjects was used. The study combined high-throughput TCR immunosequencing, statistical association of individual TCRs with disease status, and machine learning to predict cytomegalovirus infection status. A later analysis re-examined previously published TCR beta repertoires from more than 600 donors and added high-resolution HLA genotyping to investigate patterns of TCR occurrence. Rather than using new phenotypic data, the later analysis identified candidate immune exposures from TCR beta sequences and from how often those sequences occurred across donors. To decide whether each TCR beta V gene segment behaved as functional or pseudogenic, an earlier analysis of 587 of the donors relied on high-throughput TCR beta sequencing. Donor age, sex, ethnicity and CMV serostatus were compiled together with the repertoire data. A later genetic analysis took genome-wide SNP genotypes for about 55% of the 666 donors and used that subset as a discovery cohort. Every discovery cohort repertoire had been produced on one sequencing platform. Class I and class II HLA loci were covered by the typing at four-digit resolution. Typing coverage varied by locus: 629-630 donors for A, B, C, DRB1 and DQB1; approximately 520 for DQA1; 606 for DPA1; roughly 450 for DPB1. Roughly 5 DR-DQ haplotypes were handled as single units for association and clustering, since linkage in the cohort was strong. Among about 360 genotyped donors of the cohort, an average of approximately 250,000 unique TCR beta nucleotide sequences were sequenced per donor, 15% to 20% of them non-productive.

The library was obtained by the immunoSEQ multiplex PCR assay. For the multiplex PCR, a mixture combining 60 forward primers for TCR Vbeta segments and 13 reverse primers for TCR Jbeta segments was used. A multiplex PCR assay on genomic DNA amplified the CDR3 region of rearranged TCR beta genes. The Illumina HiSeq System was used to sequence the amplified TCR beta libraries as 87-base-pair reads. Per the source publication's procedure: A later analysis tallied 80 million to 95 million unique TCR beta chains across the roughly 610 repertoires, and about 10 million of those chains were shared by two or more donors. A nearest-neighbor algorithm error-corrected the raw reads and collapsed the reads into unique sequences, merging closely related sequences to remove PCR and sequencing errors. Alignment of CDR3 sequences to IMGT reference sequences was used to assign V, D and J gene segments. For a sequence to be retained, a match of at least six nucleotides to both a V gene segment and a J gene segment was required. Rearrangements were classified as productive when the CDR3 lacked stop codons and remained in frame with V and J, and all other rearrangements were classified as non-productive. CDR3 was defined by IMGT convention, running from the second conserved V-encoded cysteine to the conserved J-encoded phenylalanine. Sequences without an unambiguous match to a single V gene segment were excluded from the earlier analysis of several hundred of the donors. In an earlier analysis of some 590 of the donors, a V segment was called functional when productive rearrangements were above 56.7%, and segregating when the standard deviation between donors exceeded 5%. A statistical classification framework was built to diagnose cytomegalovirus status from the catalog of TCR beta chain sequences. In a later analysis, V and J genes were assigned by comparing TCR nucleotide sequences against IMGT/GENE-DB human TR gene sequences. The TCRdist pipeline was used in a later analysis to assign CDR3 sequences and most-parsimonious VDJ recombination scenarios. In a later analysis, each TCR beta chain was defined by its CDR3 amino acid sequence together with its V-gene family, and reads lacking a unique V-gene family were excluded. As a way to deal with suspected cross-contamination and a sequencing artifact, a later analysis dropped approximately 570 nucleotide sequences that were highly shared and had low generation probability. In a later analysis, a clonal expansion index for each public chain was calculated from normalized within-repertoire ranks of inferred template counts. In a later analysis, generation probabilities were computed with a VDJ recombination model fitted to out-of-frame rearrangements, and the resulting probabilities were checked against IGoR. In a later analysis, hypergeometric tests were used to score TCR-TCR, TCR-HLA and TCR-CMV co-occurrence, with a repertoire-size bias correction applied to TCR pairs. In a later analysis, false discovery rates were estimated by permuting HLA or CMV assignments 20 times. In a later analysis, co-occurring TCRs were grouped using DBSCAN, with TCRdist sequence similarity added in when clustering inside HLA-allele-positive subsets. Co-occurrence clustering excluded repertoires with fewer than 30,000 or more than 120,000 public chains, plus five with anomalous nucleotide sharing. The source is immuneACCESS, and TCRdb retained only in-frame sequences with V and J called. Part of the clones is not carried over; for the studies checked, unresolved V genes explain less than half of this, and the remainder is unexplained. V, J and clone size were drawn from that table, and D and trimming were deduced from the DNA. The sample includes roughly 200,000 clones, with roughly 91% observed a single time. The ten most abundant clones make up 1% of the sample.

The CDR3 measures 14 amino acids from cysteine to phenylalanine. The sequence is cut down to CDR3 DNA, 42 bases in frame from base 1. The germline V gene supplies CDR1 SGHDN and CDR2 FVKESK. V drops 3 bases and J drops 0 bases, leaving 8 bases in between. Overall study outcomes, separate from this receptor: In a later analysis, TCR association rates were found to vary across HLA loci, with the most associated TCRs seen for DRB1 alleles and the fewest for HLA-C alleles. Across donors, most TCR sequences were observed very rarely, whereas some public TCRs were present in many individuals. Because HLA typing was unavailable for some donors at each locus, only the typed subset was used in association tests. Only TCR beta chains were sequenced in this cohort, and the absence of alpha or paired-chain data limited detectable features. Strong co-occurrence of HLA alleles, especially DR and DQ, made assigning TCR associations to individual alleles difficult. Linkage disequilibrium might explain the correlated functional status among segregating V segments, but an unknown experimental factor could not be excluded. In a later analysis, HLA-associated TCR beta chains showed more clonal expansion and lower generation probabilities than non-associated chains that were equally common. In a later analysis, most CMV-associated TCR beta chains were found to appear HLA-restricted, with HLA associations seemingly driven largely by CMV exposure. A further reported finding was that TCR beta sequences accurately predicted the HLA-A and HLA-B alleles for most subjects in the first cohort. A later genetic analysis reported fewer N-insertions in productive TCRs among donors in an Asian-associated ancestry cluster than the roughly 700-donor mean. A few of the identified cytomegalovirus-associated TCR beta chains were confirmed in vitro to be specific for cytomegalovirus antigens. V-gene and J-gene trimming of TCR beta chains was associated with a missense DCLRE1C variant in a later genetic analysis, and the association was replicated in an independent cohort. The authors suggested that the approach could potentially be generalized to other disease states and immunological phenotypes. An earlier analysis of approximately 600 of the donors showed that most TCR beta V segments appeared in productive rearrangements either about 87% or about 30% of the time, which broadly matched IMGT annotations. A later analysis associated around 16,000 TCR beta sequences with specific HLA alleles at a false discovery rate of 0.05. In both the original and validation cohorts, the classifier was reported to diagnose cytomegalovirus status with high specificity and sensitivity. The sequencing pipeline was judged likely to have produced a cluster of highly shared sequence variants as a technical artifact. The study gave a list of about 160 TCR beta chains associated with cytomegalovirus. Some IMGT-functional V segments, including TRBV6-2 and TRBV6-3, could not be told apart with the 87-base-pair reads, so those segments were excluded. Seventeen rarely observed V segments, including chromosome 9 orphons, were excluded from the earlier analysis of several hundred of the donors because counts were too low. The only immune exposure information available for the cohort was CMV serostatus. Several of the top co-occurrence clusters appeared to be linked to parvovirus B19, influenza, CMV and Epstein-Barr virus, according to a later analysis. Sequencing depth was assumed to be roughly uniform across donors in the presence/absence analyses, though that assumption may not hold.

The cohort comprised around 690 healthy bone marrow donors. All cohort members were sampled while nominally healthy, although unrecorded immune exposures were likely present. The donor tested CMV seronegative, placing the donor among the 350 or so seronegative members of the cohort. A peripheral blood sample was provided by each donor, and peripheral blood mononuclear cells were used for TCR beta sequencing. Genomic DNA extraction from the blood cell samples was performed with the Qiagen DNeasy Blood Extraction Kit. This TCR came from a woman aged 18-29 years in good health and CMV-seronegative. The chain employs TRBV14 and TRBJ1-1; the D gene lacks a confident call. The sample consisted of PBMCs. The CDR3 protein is CASSQGRMNTEAFF. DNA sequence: TGTGCCAGCAGCCAGGGGAGGATGAACACTGAAGCTTTCTTT.